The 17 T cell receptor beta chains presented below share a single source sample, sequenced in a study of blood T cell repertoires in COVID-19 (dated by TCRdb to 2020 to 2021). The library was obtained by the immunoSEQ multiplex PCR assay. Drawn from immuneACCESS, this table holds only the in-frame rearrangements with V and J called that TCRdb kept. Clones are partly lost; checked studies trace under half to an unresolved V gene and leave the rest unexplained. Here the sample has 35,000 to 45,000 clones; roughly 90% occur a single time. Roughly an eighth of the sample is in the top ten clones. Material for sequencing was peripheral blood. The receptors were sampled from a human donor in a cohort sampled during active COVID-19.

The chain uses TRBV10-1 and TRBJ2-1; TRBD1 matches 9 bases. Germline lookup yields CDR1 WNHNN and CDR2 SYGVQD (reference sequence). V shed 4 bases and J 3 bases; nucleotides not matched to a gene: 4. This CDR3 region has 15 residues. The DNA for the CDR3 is TGCGCCAGCAGTGGAGGGGACAGGGACTACAATGAGCAGTTCTTC. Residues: CASSGGDRDYNEQFF.

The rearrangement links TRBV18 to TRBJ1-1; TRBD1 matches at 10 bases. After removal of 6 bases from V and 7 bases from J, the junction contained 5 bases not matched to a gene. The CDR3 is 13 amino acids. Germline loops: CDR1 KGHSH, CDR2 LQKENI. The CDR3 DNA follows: TGTGCCAGCTCCCCCGGGACAGGGGTTGAAGCTTTCTTT. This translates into CASSPGTGVEAFF.

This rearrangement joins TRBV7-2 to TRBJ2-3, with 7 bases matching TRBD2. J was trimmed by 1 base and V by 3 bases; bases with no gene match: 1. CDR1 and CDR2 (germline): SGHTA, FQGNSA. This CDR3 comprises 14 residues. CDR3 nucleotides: TGTGCCAGCAGCTTTGGGGGGGGCACAGATACGCAGTATTTT. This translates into CASSFGGGTDTQYF.

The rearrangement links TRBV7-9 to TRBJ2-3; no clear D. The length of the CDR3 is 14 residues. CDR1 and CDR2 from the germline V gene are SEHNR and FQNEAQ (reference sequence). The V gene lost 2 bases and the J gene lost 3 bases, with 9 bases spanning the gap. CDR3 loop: CASSLIPDTDTQYF. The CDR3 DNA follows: TGTGCCAGCAGCTTAATCCCAGATACAGATACGCAGTATTTT.

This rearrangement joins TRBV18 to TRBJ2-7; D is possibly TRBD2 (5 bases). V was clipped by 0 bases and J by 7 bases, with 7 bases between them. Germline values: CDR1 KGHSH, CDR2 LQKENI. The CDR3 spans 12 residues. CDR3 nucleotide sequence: TGTGCCAGCTCACCACCTGAGGGAGAGCAGTACTTC. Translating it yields CASSPPEGEQYF.

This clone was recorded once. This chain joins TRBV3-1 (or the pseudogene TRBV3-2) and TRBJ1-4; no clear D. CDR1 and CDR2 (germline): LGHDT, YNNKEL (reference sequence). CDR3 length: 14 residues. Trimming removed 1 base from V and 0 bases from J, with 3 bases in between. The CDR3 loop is CASSQGATNEKLFF. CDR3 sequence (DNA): TGTGCCAGCAGCCAAGGAGCAACTAATGAAAAACTGTTTTTT.

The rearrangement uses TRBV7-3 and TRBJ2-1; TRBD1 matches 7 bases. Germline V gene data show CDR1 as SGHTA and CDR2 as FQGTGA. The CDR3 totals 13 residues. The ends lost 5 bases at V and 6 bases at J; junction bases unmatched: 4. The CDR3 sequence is CASSPDRLNEQFF. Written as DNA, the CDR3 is TGTGCCAGCAGCCCGGACAGGCTCAATGAGCAGTTCTTC.

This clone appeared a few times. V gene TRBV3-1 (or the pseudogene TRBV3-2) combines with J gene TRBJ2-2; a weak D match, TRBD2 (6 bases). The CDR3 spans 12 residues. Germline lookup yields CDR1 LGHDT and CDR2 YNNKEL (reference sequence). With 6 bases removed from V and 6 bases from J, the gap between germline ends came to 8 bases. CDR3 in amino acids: CASRGGAGELFF. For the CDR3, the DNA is TGTGCCAGCAGAGGAGGGGCCGGGGAGCTGTTTTTT.

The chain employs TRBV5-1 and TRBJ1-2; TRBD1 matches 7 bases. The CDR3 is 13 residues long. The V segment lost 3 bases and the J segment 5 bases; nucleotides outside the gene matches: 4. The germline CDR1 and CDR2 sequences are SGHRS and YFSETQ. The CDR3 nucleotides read TGCGCCAGCAGCTCGACAGGGAATTATGGCTACACCTTC. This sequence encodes CASSSTGNYGYTF. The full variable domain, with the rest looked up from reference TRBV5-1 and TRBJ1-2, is KAGVTQTPRYLIKTRGQQVTLSCSPISGHRSVSWYQQTPGQGLQFLFEYFSETQRNKGNFPGRFSGRQFSNSRSEMNVSTLELGDSALYLCASSSTGNYGYTFGSGTRLTVV.

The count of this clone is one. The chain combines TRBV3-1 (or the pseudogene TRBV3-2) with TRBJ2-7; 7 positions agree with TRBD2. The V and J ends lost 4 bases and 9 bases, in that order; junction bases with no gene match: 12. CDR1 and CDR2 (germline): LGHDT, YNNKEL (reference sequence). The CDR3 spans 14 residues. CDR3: CASSPPGGLTGQYF. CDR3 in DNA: TGTGCCAGCAGCCCCCCGGGGGGACTTACCGGGCAGTACTTC.

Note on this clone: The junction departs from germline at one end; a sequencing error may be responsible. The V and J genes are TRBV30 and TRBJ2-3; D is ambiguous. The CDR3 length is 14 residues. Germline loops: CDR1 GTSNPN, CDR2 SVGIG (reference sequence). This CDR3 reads CAWSFGPVTDMQYF. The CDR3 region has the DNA TGTGCCTGGAGTTTCGGCCCGGTCACAGATATGCAGTATTTT.

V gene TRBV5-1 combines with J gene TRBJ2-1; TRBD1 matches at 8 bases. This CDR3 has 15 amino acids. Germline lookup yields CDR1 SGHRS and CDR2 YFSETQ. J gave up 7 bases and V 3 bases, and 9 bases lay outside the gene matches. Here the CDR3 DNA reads TGCGCCAGCAGCTCGCGACCAACAGGGGGGAATGAGCAGTTCTTC. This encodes CASSSRPTGGNEQFF.

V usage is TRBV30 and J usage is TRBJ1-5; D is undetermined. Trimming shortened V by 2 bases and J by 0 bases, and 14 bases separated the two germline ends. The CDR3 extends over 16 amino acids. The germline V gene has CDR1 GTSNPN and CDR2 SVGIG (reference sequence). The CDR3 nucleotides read TGTGCCTGGAGTTTCGCGGGGTCCTATAGCAATCAGCCCCAGCATTTT. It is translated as CAWSFAGSYSNQPQHF.

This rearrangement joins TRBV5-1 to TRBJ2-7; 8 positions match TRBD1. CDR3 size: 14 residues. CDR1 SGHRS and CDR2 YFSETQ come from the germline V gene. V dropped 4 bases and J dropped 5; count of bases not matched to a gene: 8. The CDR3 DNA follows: TGCGCCAGCAGCATCTGGACAGGGAAAGACGAGCAGTACTTC. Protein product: CASSIWTGKDEQYF.

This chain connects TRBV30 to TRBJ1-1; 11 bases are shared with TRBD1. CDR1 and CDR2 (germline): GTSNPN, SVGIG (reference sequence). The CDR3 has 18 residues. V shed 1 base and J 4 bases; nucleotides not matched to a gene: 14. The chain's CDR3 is CAWSDGLGTGGLGTEAFF. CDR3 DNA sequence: TGTGCCTGGAGTGATGGTTTAGGGACAGGGGGTCTAGGCACTGAAGCTTTCTTT.

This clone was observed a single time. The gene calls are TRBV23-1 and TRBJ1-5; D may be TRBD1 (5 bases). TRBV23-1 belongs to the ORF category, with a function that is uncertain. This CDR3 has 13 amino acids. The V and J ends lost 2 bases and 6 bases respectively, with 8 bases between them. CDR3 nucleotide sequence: TGCGCCAGCAGTCAACGGGGGGGTCAGCCCCAGCATTTT. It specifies CASSQRGGQPQHF.

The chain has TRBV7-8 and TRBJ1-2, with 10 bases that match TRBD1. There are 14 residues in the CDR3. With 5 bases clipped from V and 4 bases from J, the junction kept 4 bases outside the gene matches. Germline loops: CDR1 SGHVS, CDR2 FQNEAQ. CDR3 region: CASSPGQGFYGYTF. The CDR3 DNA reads TGTGCCAGCAGCCCGGGACAGGGGTTCTATGGCTACACCTTC.